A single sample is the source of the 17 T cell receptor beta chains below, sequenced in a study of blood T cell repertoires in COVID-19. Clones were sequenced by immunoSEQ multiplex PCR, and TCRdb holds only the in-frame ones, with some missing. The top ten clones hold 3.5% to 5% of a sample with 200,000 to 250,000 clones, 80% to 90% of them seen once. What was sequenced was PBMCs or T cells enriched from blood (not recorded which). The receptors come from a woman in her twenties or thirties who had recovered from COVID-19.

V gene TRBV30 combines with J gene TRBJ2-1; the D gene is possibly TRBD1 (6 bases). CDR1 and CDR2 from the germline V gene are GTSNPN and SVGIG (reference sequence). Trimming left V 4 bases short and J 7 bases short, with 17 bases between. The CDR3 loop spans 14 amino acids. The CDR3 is CAWKGTFTANEQFF. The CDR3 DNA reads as TGTGCCTGGAAGGGGACATTCACGGCAAATGAGCAGTTCTTC.

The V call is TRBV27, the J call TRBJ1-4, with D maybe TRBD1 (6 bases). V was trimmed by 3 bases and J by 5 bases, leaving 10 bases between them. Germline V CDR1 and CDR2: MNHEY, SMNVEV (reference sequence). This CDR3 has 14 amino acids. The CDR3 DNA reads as TGTGCCAGCAGTTTTTGGCAGGGGAATGAAAAACTGTTTTTT. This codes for CASSFWQGNEKLFF.

This CDR3 is CASSYFQGLSYEQYF. The CDR3 nucleotides read TGTGCCAGCAGTTACTTCCAGGGGCTCTCCTACGAGCAGTACTTC. The gene calls are TRBV6-2 or TRBV6-3 and TRBJ2-7; maybe TRBD1 (6 bases). Between the trimmed V and J ends, which lost 1 base and 0 bases, there was a span of 10 bases. This CDR3 spans 15 amino acids. Germline assignment: CDR1 MNHEY and CDR2 SVGEGT.

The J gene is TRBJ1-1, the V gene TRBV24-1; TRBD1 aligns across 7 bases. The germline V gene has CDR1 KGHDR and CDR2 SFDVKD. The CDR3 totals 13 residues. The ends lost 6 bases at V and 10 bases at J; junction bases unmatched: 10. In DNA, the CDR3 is TGTGCCACCAGTTCCGGGACAGCGGAGGCAGCTTTCTTT. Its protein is CATSSGTAEAAFF.

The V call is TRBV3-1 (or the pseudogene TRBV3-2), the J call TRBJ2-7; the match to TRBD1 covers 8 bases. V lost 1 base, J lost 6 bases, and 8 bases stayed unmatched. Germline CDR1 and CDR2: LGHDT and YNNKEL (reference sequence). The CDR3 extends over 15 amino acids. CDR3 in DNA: TGTGCCAGCAGCCAAGTCCCCCAGGGGGCTGGCGAGCAGTACTTC. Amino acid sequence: CASSQVPQGAGEQYF.

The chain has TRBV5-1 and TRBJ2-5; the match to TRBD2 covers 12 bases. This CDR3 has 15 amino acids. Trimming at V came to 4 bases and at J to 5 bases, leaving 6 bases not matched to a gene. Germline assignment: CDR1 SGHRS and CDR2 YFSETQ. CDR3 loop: CASSPIGTSGETQYF. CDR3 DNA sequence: TGCGCCAGCAGCCCCATCGGGACTAGCGGGGAGACCCAGTACTTC.

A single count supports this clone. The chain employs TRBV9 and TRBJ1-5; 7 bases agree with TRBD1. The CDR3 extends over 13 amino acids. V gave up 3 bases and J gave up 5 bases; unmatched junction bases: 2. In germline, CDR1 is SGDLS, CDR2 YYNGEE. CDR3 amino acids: CASSAGQHQPQHF. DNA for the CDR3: TGTGCCAGCAGCGCGGGACAGCATCAGCCCCAGCATTTT.

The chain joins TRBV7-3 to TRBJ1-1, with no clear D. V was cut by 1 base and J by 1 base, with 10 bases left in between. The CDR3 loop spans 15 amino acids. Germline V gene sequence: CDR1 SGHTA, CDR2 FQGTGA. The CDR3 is CASSLRGRGNTEAFF. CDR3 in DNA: TGTGCCAGCAGCTTAAGAGGGCGGGGGAACACTGAAGCTTTCTTT. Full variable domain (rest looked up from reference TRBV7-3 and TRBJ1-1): GAGVSQTPSNKVTEKGKYVELRCDPISGHTALYWYRQSLGQGPEFLIYFQGTGAADDSGLPNDRFFAVRPEGSVSTLKIQRTERGDSAVYLCASSLRGRGNTEAFFGQGTRLTVV.

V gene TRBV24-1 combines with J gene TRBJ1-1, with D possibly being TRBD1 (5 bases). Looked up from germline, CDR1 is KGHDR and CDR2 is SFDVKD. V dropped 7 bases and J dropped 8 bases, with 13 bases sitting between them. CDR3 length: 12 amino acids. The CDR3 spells CATSRDSREAFF. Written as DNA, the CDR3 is TGTGCCACCAGCCGAGACAGTCGCGAAGCTTTCTTT.

The CDR3 nucleotides read TGTGCCAGCAGAAGTAACGCGGGACAGGGGTACTATGGCTACACCTTC. Its translation is CASRSNAGQGYYGYTF. The gene calls are TRBV28 and TRBJ1-2; TRBD1 matches at 10 bases. Looked up from germline, CDR1 is MDHEN and CDR2 is SYDVKM. The CDR3 has 16 residues. Trimming took 6 bases from V and 3 from J; bases not matched to a gene: 10.

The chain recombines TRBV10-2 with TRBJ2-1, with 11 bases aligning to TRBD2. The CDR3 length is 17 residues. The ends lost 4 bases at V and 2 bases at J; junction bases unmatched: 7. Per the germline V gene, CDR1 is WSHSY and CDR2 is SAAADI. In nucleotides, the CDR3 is TGCGCCAGCAGTGTAGCGGGAGGGCCAGGACCCTACAATGAGCAGTTCTTC. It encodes CASSVAGGPGPYNEQFF.

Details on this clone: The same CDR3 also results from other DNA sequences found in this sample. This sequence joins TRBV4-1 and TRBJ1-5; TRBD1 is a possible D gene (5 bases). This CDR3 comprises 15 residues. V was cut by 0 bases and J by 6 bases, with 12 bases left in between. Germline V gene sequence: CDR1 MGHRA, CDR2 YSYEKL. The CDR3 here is CASSQDGAGRQPQHF. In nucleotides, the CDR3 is TGCGCCAGCAGCCAAGATGGCGCAGGGCGTCAGCCCCAGCATTTT.

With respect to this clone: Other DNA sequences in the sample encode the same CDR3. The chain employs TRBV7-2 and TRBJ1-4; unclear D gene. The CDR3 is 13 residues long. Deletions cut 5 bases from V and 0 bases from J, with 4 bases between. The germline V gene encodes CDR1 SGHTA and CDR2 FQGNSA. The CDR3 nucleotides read TGTGCCAGCAGCCCGTCAACTAATGAAAAACTGTTTTTT. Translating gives CASSPSTNEKLFF.

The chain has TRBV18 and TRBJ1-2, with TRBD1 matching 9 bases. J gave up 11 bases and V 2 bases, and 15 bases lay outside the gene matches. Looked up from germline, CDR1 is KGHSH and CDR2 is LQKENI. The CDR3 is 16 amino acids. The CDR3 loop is CASSPNGQGSVQTYTF. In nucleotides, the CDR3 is TGTGCCAGCTCACCAAATGGACAGGGGAGCGTTCAAACGTACACCTTC.

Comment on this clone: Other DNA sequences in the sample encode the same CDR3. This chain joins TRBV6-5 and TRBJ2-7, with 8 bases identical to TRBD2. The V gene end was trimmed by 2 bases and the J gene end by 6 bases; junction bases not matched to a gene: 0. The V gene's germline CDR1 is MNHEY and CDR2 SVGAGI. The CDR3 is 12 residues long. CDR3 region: CASSYRGGEQYF. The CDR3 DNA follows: TGTGCCAGCAGTTACCGGGGGGGCGAGCAGTACTTC.

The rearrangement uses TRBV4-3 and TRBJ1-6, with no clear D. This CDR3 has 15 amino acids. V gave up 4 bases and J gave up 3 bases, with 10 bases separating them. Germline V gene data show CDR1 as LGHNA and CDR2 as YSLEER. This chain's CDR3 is CASSPERVYNSPLHF. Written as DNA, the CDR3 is TGCGCCAGCAGCCCGGAGAGAGTCTATAATTCACCCCTCCACTTT.

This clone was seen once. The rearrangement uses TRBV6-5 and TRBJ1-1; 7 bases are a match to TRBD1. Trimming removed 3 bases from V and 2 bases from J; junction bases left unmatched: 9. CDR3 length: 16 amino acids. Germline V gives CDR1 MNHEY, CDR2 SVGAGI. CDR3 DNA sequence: TGTGCCAGCAGTTATCTGCTCTCAGGGGGAAACACTGAAGCTTTCTTT. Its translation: CASSYLLSGGNTEAFF.